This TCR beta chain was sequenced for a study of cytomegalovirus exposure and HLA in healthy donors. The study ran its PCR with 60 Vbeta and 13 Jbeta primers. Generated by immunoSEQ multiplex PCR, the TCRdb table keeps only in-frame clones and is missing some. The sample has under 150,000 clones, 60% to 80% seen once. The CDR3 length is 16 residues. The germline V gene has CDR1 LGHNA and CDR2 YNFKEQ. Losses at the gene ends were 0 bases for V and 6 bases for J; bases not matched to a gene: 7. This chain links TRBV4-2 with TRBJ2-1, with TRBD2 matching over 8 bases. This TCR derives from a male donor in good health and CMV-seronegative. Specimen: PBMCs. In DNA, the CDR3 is TGTGCCAGCAGCCAAGATCCCGGACTAGCCGTCAATGAGCAGTTCTTC. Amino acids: CASSQDPGLAVNEQFF.